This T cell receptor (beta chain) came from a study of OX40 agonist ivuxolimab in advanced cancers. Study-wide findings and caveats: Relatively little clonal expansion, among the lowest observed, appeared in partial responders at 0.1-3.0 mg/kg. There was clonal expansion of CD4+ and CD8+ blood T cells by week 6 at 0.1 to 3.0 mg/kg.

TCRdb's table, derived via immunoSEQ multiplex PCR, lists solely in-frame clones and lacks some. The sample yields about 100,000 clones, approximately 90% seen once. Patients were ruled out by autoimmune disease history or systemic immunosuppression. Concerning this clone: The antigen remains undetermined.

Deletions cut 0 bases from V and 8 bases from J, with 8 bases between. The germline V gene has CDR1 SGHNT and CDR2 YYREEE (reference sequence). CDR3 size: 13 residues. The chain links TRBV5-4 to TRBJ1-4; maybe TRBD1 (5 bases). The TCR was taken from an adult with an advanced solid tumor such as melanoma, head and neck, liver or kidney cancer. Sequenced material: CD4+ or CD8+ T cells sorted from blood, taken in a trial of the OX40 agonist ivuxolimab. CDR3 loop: CASSLVGDEKLFF. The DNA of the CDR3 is TGTGCCAGCAGCTTGGTCGGGGACGAAAAACTGTTTTTT.